This entry is about one T cell receptor beta chain. The CDR3 loop spans 17 amino acids. V lost 5 bases and J lost 2; bases outside the gene matches: 10. CDR1 and CDR2 from the germline V gene are SGHTA and FQGNSA. Individuals with ophthalmopathy presented a Clinical Activity Score of at least 3, a NOSPECS grade of at least 4 and a duration under 3 months. This sample was included in a study of T cells in Graves' hyperthyroidism and ophthalmopathy. For the study at large: Blood was drawn when the patient was first diagnosed and still untreated.

Authors of the study amplified TCR beta CDR3 regions from RNA transcripts. HTBI primers were the set used in a first-round RT-PCR of the TCR CDR3. TCRdb used MiXCR to reprocess the multiplex PCR reads, holding one entry per CDR3 protein. The data hold roughly 650,000 distinct CDR3 sequences, with more than 15% observed a single time. The chain combines TRBV7-2 with TRBJ1-5; 9 positions agree with TRBD1. The clonotype comes from a woman in her thirties or forties with Graves' ophthalmopathy. Sequencing was done on a sample of blood. DNA for the CDR3: TGTGCCAGCAGCCCCGCCGGGACAGGGAAAGGCAATCAGCCCCAGCATTTT. This encodes CASSPAGTGKGNQPQHF. Full variable domain (rest looked up from reference TRBV7-2 and TRBJ1-5): GAGVSQSPSNKVTEKGKDVELRCDPISGHTALYWYRQSLGQGLEFLIYFQGNSAPDKSGLPSDRFSAERTGGSVSTLTIQRTQQEDSAVYLCASSPAGTGKGNQPQHFGDGTRLSIL.